The 18 T cell receptor beta chains presented below share a single source sample, sequenced in a study of control samples from healthy donors and cancer patients. Sequenced by immunoSEQ multiplex PCR; TCRdb stores in-frame clones only, minus some. The repertoire includes some 120,000 clones, around 90% of them detected once, and less than 2.5% sits in the top ten. Sequenced material: blood. The receptors were gathered from a man younger than 35 in good health.

The rearrangement joins TRBV2 to TRBJ2-3, with 12 positions matching TRBD2. CDR3 length: 17 amino acids. CDR1 and CDR2 from the germline V gene are SNHLY and FYNNEI. V lost 2 bases to trimming and J lost 1 base; unmatched junction nucleotides: 4. DNA for the CDR3: TGTGCCAGCAGTGAAATCAGACTAGCGGGGGGCACAGATACGCAGTATTTT. It translates to CASSEIRLAGGTDTQYF.

In DNA form, the CDR3 reads TGTGCCAGCAGTTACTCATTGACAGGGGAAGGCTACACCTTC. The encoded protein is CASSYSLTGEGYTF. This chain uses TRBV6-5 with TRBJ1-2; 8 bases agree with TRBD1. This CDR3 spans 14 amino acids. Trimming cost V 0 bases and J 8 bases; bases outside gene matches: 5. CDR1 is MNHEY and CDR2 is SVGAGI in the germline V gene.

J is TRBJ2-3 and V is TRBV5-6, with D possibly TRBD2 on 6 matching bases. Germline loops: CDR1 SGHDT, CDR2 YYEEEE. Trimming cost V 4 bases and J 4 bases, with 16 bases left between them. This CDR3 comprises 15 residues. DNA for the CDR3: TGTGCCAGCAGCACGGGACTTCTCCCAGCAGATACGCAGTATTTT. This gives the protein CASSTGLLPADTQYF.

This chain joins TRBV18 and TRBJ2-7; perhaps TRBD1 as D (6 bases). The germline gives CDR1 KGHSH, CDR2 LQKENI. This CDR3 is built from 13 residues. The V end lost 2 bases, the J end lost 7 bases, and 12 bases lay between the germline ends. The CDR3 reads CASSPGGQTEQYV. The CDR3 region has the DNA TGTGCCAGCTCACCAGGAGGACAGACGGAGCAGTACGTC.

This sequence joins TRBV4-1 and TRBJ2-1; 7 nucleotides match TRBD1. The CDR3 length is 16 residues. Germline V gene data show CDR1 as MGHRA and CDR2 as YSYEKL. V shed 4 bases and J 3 bases; nucleotides not matched to a gene: 9. The CDR3 here is CASSPSRGTDYNEQFF. The CDR3 coding sequence is TGCGCCAGCAGCCCCTCCAGGGGGACAGACTACAATGAGCAGTTCTTC.

In its sample, this clone was seen once. The gene calls are TRBV7-8 and TRBJ2-5; D not certain. This CDR3 is 12 amino acids long. Deletions cut 6 bases from V and 4 bases from J, with 9 bases between. Germline values: CDR1 SGHVS, CDR2 FQNEAQ. In DNA, the CDR3 is TGTGCCAGCAGGAGTCAAGTAGAGACCCAGTACTTC. This codes for CASRSQVETQYF.

V gene TRBV19 combines with J gene TRBJ2-7; maybe TRBD2 (5 bases). CDR1 and CDR2 from the germline V gene are LNHDA and SQIVND (reference sequence). The CDR3 runs 13 residues. Deletions cut 4 bases from V and 1 base from J, with 8 bases between. CDR3 bases: TGTGCCAGTAGTACCGGGGAATCCTACGAGCAGTACTTC. Encoded protein: CASSTGESYEQYF.

This chain uses TRBV5-1 with TRBJ2-1; TRBD2 is a possible D gene (5 bases). The CDR3 runs 16 residues. The germline V and J ends were trimmed by 0 bases and 5 bases, with 15 bases remaining between them. Germline CDR1 is SGHRS and CDR2 is YFSETQ. The CDR3 DNA is TGCGCCAGCAGCTTGGCCCTAGCCGTAGACAACAATGAGCAGTTCTTC. Translated, it gives CASSLALAVDNNEQFF. The full variable domain, with the rest looked up from reference TRBV5-1 and TRBJ2-1, is KAGVTQTPRYLIKTRGQQVTLSCSPISGHRSVSWYQQTPGQGLQFLFEYFSETQRNKGNFPGRFSGRQFSNSRSEMNVSTLELGDSALYLCASSLALAVDNNEQFFGPGTRLTVL.

The chain recombines TRBV11-3 with TRBJ1-3; D is unresolved. The CDR3 is 14 residues long. Trimming took 5 bases from V and 0 from J, leaving 8 bases between them. The germline V gene has CDR1 SGHNT and CDR2 YENEEA. The CDR3 protein is CASSRASSGNTIYF. The CDR3 region has the DNA TGTGCCAGCAGCAGAGCGAGCTCTGGAAACACCATATATTTT.

V and J are TRBV6-2 or TRBV6-3 and TRBJ1-2; D is ambiguous. Germline V lookup: CDR1 MNHEY, CDR2 SVGEGT. Trimming removed 6 bases at V and 10 bases at J, with 15 bases between. The CDR3 length is 12 residues. Here the CDR3 reads CASSMTFEDYTF. DNA of the CDR3: TGTGCCAGCAGCATGACCTTTGAAGACTACACCTTC.

The chain recombines TRBV28 with TRBJ2-5; D gene unclear. This CDR3 is 11 amino acids long. Germline lookup yields CDR1 MDHEN and CDR2 SYDVKM. V lost 3 bases and J lost 4, with 3 bases in between. CDR3 in DNA: TGTGCCAGCAGTTTTGGAGAGACCCAGTACTTC. It is translated as CASSFGETQYF. The full variable domain, in which reference TRBV28 and TRBJ2-5 provide the parts outside the CDR3, is DVKVTQSSRYLVKRTGEKVFLECVQDMDHENMFWYRQDPGLGLRLIYFSYDVKMKEKGDIPEGYSVSREKKERFSLILESASTNQTSMYLCASSFGETQYFGPGTRLLVL.

The chain couples TRBV27 to TRBJ2-6; D remains unclear. Trimming cost V 8 bases and J 0 bases, with 2 bases left between them. CDR1 is MNHEY and CDR2 is SMNVEV in the germline V gene (reference sequence). The CDR3 length is 12 residues. The CDR3 bases are TGTGCCAGCCTCTCTGGGGCCAACGTCCTGACTTTC. It is translated as CASLSGANVLTF.

The chain has TRBV3-1 (or the pseudogene TRBV3-2) and TRBJ2-2, with D perhaps being TRBD1 or TRBD2 (5 bases each). V shed 3 bases and J shed 10 bases, with 21 bases lying between them. This CDR3 is 16 amino acids long. Per the germline V gene, CDR1 is LGHDT and CDR2 is YNNKEL (reference sequence). Here the CDR3 reads CASSHSYPGPVEELFF. The CDR3 DNA reads as TGTGCCAGCAGCCACTCGTATCCGGGACCAGTGGAGGAGCTGTTTTTT.

This chain connects TRBV9 to TRBJ2-1, with 9 bases fitting TRBD2. CDR1 SGDLS and CDR2 YYNGEE come from the germline V gene. The CDR3 consists of 16 residues. J was trimmed by 2 bases and V by 3 bases; bases with no gene match: 6. The CDR3 loop is CASSGAGTSTYNEQFF. CDR3 nucleotides: TGTGCCAGCAGCGGGGCCGGGACTAGCACCTACAATGAGCAGTTCTTC. Together with reference TRBV9 and TRBJ2-1, the CDR3 gives the full variable domain: DSGVTQTPKHLITATGQRVTLRCSPRSGDLSVYWYQQSLDQGLQFLIQYYNGEERAKGNILERFSAQQFPDLHSELNLSSLELGDSALYFCASSGAGTSTYNEQFFGPGTRLTVL.

The chain has TRBV12-5 and TRBJ1-5; D is unclear. Germline V gene sequence: CDR1 LGHNT, CDR2 FRNRAP. The CDR3 has 15 amino acids. Between the trimmed V and J ends, which lost 1 base and 0 bases, there was a span of 7 bases. CDR3 nucleotide sequence: TGTGCTAGTGGTTTGGGGCCTTATAGCAATCAGCCCCAGCATTTT. Its protein product is CASGLGPYSNQPQHF. Looking up the rest from reference TRBV12-5 and TRBJ1-5 gives the full variable domain: DARVTQTPRHKVTEMGQEVTMRCQPILGHNTVFWYRQTMMQGLELLAYFRNRAPLDDSGMPKDRFSAEMPDATLATLKIQPSEPRDSAVYFCASGLGPYSNQPQHFGDGTRLSIL.

The chain links TRBV4-1 to TRBJ1-5; 11 nucleotides match TRBD1. CDR3 size: 17 residues. V shed 2 bases and J 3 bases; nucleotides not matched to a gene: 6. Germline CDR1 and CDR2: MGHRA and YSYEKL. The CDR3, as DNA: TGCGCCAGCAGCCAAAGCGGGACAGGGGGGCCCAATCAGCCCCAGCATTTT. Translating gives CASSQSGTGGPNQPQHF.

The CDR3 sequence is CASSEQGLWWEKLFF. DNA for the CDR3: TGTGCCAGCAGTGAACAGGGCCTATGGTGGGAAAAACTGTTTTTT. The J gene is TRBJ1-4, the V gene TRBV6-1; tentatively, D is TRBD1 (5 bases). V gave up 2 bases and J gave up 8 bases, with 15 bases separating them. There are 15 residues in the CDR3. The germline V gene encodes CDR1 MNHNS and CDR2 SASEGT.

The chain combines TRBV4-1 with TRBJ2-1; 7 bases map to TRBD1. The CDR3 length is 15 residues. Germline CDR1 reads MGHRA; CDR2 reads YSYEKL. V lost 1 base, J lost 0 bases, and 0 bases stayed unmatched. The CDR3 sequence is CASSQGDSSYNEQFF. As DNA, the CDR3 is TGCGCCAGCAGCCAAGGGGACAGCTCCTACAATGAGCAGTTCTTC.